Listed here are 31 T cell receptor beta chains from one sample, sequenced in a study of blood T cell repertoires in COVID-19. The table came from immunoSEQ multiplex PCR; TCRdb's copy has only in-frame clones and leaves some out. The sample lists 320,000 or so clones; 85% were seen once. Input material: PBMCs or T cells enriched from blood (not recorded which). The receptors come from a woman aged 25-40 years who had been exposed to COVID-19.

This chain uses TRBV19 with TRBJ2-4; 8 positions match TRBD1. The CDR3 covers 16 residues. Per the germline V gene, CDR1 is LNHDA and CDR2 is SQIVND (reference sequence). V lost 3 bases to trimming and J lost 0 bases; unmatched junction nucleotides: 4. The CDR3 bases are TGTGCCAGTAGTATTCAGGGGGCAGGAGCCAAAAACATTCAGTACTTC. Translating it yields CASSIQGAGAKNIQYF.

The chain links TRBV6-5 to TRBJ2-7; 8 nucleotides agree with TRBD1. Germline CDR1 reads MNHEY; CDR2 reads SVGAGI. V trimming: 0 bases; J trimming: 5 bases; junction bases outside the gene matches: 9. The CDR3 covers 16 residues. This CDR3 is CASSYSFLGQVHEQYF. The CDR3 nucleotides read TGTGCCAGCAGTTACTCGTTCCTGGGACAGGTCCACGAGCAGTACTTC.

V gene TRBV24-1 combines with J gene TRBJ2-5; 8 positions match TRBD1. The J segment lost 2 bases and the V segment lost 0 bases, leaving 1 base of the junction unmatched. Germline V gives CDR1 KGHDR, CDR2 SFDVKD. The CDR3 has 15 amino acids. CDR3 amino acids: CATSDLRTGQETQYF. The CDR3 DNA is TGTGCCACCAGTGATTTGAGGACAGGGCAAGAGACCCAGTACTTC.

J is TRBJ2-7 and V is TRBV6-5; weak D call: TRBD1 (6 bases). Deletions cut 6 bases from V and 2 bases from J, with 14 bases between. CDR1 and CDR2 (germline): MNHEY, SVGAGI. The CDR3 sequence is 14 residues long. This CDR3 reads CASSLTGTTYEQYF. In DNA form, the CDR3 reads TGTGCCAGCAGCCTGACCGGGACAACCTACGAGCAGTACTTC.

This rearrangement joins TRBV12-3 or TRBV12-4 to TRBJ2-3, with D uncertain. V was cut by 3 bases and J by 1 base, with 5 bases left in between. This CDR3 comprises 13 residues. This CDR3 is CASSFRRTDTQYF. The CDR3 nucleotides read TGTGCCAGCAGTTTCCGTCGCACAGATACGCAGTATTTT.

The chain is built from TRBV5-1 and TRBJ1-1; weak D call: TRBD1 (5 bases). The CDR3 runs 14 residues. The ends were cut back, 4 bases at V and 1 base at J, with 11 bases in the middle. Germline-derived CDR1 and CDR2 are SGHRS and YFSETQ. CDR3 loop: CASSLMDTNTEAFF. The CDR3 nucleotides are TGCGCCAGCAGCCTAATGGACACGAACACTGAAGCTTTCTTT.

The chain couples TRBV7-9 to TRBJ2-3; 8 bases are shared with TRBD1. With V trimmed by 2 bases and J by 4 bases, 8 bases remained unmatched. The CDR3 extends over 16 amino acids. CDR1 is SEHNR and CDR2 is FQNEAQ in the germline V gene (reference sequence). The CDR3 DNA reads TGTGCCAGCAGCTTACGATCAGGACAGGGCGCAGATACGCAGTATTTT. This encodes CASSLRSGQGADTQYF. Full variable domain (remainder filled in from reference TRBV7-9 and TRBJ2-3): DTGVSQNPRHKITKRGQNVTFRCDPISEHNRLYWYRQTLGQGPEFLTYFQNEAQLEKSRLLSDRFSAERPKGSFSTLEIQRTEQGDSAMYLCASSLRSGQGADTQYFGPGTRLTVL.

The chain is built from TRBV6-5 and TRBJ1-4; 7 bases fit TRBD1. V lost 7 bases, J lost 3 bases, and 2 bases stayed unmatched. This CDR3 is built from 13 residues. Germline loops: CDR1 MNHEY, CDR2 SVGAGI. CDR3 amino acids: CASKGQPNEKLFF. The CDR3 coding sequence is TGTGCCAGCAAGGGACAGCCTAATGAAAAACTGTTTTTT.

The chain links TRBV6-4 to TRBJ2-1; D might be TRBD2 (6 bases). V was trimmed by 0 bases and J by 0 bases, leaving 6 bases between them. This CDR3 spans 15 amino acids. The germline CDR1 and CDR2 sequences are MRHNA and SNTAGT. The chain's CDR3 is CASSDSSGSYNEQFF. CDR3 sequence (DNA): TGTGCCAGCAGTGACTCTAGCGGCTCCTACAATGAGCAGTTCTTC.

This sequence joins TRBV28 and TRBJ1-2; the D gene is possibly TRBD1 (5 bases). Germline CDR1 reads MDHEN; CDR2 reads SYDVKM. Trimming cost V 10 bases and J 4 bases, with 22 bases left between them. The CDR3 is made up of 15 amino acids. In DNA form, the CDR3 reads TGTGCCATCGCTCTTTACTCCCGACAGACCTATGGCTACACCTTC. Encoded protein: CAIALYSRQTYGYTF.

The CDR3 bases are TGTGCCACCAGTGATCCCGGACAGGAGTACCAAGAGACCCAGTACTTC. Protein product: CATSDPGQEYQETQYF. This chain joins TRBV24-1 and TRBJ2-5, with 7 bases identical to TRBD1. The CDR3 contains 16 residues. Germline lookup yields CDR1 KGHDR and CDR2 SFDVKD. J lost 0 bases, V lost 3 bases, and 6 bases had no gene match.

This chain links TRBV27 with TRBJ1-5, with TRBD1 identical over 7 bases. The CDR3 is 16 amino acids. V shed 5 bases and J 4 bases; nucleotides not matched to a gene: 11. Germline V gene data show CDR1 as MNHEY and CDR2 as SMNVEV (reference sequence). The CDR3 sequence: CASSPRQGSRNQPQHF. CDR3 bases: TGTGCCAGCAGTCCCCGACAGGGAAGTAGGAATCAGCCCCAGCATTTT.

The V and J genes are TRBV7-9 and TRBJ2-7, with 9 bases fitting TRBD2. The germline gives CDR1 SEHNR, CDR2 FQNEAQ (reference sequence). This CDR3 has 16 residues. V was pared by 0 bases and J by 2 bases, with 5 bases of the junction left unmatched. CDR3 sequence reads: CASSLASGSSAYEQYF. The CDR3 DNA reads as TGTGCCAGCAGCTTAGCTAGCGGGAGTTCGGCCTACGAGCAGTACTTC. The full variable domain, in which reference TRBV7-9 and TRBJ2-7 provide the parts outside the CDR3, is DTGVSQNPRHKITKRGQNVTFRCDPISEHNRLYWYRQTLGQGPEFLTYFQNEAQLEKSRLLSDRFSAERPKGSFSTLEIQRTEQGDSAMYLCASSLASGSSAYEQYFGPGTRLTVT.

The chain joins TRBV7-2 to TRBJ1-2; TRBD1 matches 9 bases. J lost 2 bases, V lost 6 bases, and 10 bases had no gene match. This CDR3 comprises 16 residues. Germline V gene lookup returns CDR1 SGHTA and CDR2 FQGNSA. The CDR3 here is CASSYDSGTGNYGYTF. CDR3 nucleotides: TGTGCCAGCAGTTACGATTCCGGGACAGGGAACTATGGCTACACCTTC.

This clone was recorded a few times. CDR3 sequence: CASSSLEYNEQFF. The CDR3 DNA reads as TGCGCCAGCAGCTCTCTAGAGTACAATGAGCAGTTCTTC. The genes are TRBV5-1 and TRBJ2-1, with D unclear. CDR1 and CDR2 (germline): SGHRS, YFSETQ. Trimming took 3 bases from V and 4 from J, leaving 8 bases between them. This CDR3 contains 13 residues.

This rearrangement joins TRBV2 to TRBJ1-5; D is ambiguous. The germline V gene encodes CDR1 SNHLY and CDR2 FYNNEI. CDR3 size: 12 residues. Trimming removed 9 bases at V and 9 bases at J, with 15 bases between. CDR3 loop: CASNDGLGPQHF. CDR3 nucleotide sequence: TGTGCCAGTAACGACGGACTTGGGCCCCAGCATTTT.

The chain recombines TRBV11-3 with TRBJ1-1, with D unclear. V shed 2 bases and J shed 1 base, with 17 bases lying between them. This CDR3 has 17 residues. The germline CDR1 and CDR2 sequences are SGHNT and YENEEA. CDR3 loop: CASSLPAFGRPNTEAFF. The CDR3, as DNA: TGTGCCAGCAGCTTACCTGCTTTCGGGAGACCGAACACTGAAGCTTTCTTT.

The CDR3: CASSPDRVLYTF. The CDR3 DNA is TGTGCCAGCTCACCCGACAGGGTGTTATACACCTTC. This chain joins TRBV18 and TRBJ1-2, with 7 bases that match TRBD1. With 3 bases clipped from V and 11 bases from J, the junction kept 6 bases outside the gene matches. The CDR3 sequence is 12 residues long. Per the germline V gene, CDR1 is KGHSH and CDR2 is LQKENI.

The rearrangement links TRBV30 to TRBJ2-1, with TRBD1 matching 7 bases. Germline CDR1 is GTSNPN and CDR2 is SVGIG (reference sequence). V dropped 4 bases and J dropped 7; count of bases not matched to a gene: 1. This CDR3 is built from 11 residues. The CDR3 DNA reads as TGTGCCTGGATGACAGGGAATGAGCAGTTCTTC. It encodes CAWMTGNEQFF.

This clone has a handful of counts. This chain joins TRBV5-6 and TRBJ1-1; D is unclear. This CDR3 is built from 13 residues. The germline V gene encodes CDR1 SGHDT and CDR2 YYEEEE. V lost 0 bases and J lost 5, with 8 bases in between. The CDR3 here is CASSLVVETEAFF. CDR3 DNA sequence: TGTGCCAGCAGCTTGGTGGTAGAGACTGAAGCTTTCTTT.

The CDR3 nucleotides read TGTGCCAGCATTGGAAGGCCAGGGGTCGACACTGAAGCTTTCTTT. This sequence encodes CASIGRPGVDTEAFF. The chain uses TRBV28 and TRBJ1-1, with D tentatively TRBD1 (6 bases). The germline V and J ends were trimmed by 7 bases and 3 bases, with 18 bases remaining between them. The CDR3 has 15 residues. CDR1 and CDR2 (germline): MDHEN, SYDVKM.

The chain recombines TRBV2 with TRBJ1-5, with D hard to call. V lost 5 bases, J lost 4 bases, and 3 bases lay in between. The CDR3 length is 11 residues. Germline V CDR1 and CDR2: SNHLY, FYNNEI. CDR3 amino acids: CASSLNQPQHF. The CDR3 DNA follows: TGTGCCAGCAGTCTAAATCAGCCCCAGCATTTT.

This clone was counted only a few times. The same CDR3 arises from other DNA sequences in this sample as well. The V gene is TRBV28, the J gene TRBJ2-1; no clear D gene. V was clipped by 3 bases and J by 4 bases, with 4 bases between them. The CDR3 is made up of 12 amino acids. In germline, CDR1 is MDHEN, CDR2 SYDVKM. In DNA, the CDR3 is TGTGCCAGCAGTTTCGGGTACAATGAGCAGTTCTTC. It translates to CASSFGYNEQFF.

This clone was seen a few times. The rearrangement links TRBV6-5 to TRBJ1-1; 9 bases are a match to TRBD1. The CDR3 length is 14 residues. CDR1 MNHEY and CDR2 SVGAGI come from the germline V gene. With 6 bases clipped from V and 3 bases from J, the junction kept 5 bases outside the gene matches. The CDR3 nucleotides read TGTGCCAGCAGCGAGACAGGGGGGTACACTGAAGCTTTCTTT. The encoded protein is CASSETGGYTEAFF.

The chain employs TRBV7-2 and TRBJ1-1, with 10 bases that match TRBD1. Germline CDR1 and CDR2: SGHTA and FQGNSA. The CDR3 loop spans 17 amino acids. The junction had 6 bases not matched to a gene; V was cut back by 2 bases and J by 0 bases. The CDR3 DNA follows: TGTGCCAGCAGCTTATTGGGGACAGGGGCTATGAACACTGAAGCTTTCTTT. Its translation: CASSLLGTGAMNTEAFF.

This clone has only one observation. The rearrangement joins TRBV7-9 to TRBJ2-7; 8 nucleotides match TRBD1. The CDR3 contains 14 residues. Unmatched junction bases numbered 3, after V lost 5 bases and J lost 0 bases. The V gene's germline CDR1 is SEHNR and CDR2 FQNEAQ (reference sequence). This CDR3 reads CASSKQGDSYEQYF. The CDR3 coding sequence is TGTGCCAGCAGCAAACAGGGGGACTCCTACGAGCAGTACTTC.

V gene TRBV28 combines with J gene TRBJ2-7; a possible D gene is TRBD1 (5 bases). Germline CDR1 is MDHEN and CDR2 is SYDVKM. Between the trimmed V and J ends, which lost 7 bases and 3 bases, there was a span of 10 bases. This CDR3 has 12 amino acids. Here the CDR3 reads CASKQRGYEQYF. The CDR3 nucleotides read TGTGCCAGCAAACAAAGGGGCTACGAGCAGTACTTC.

This clone has only a few counts. The chain is built from TRBV5-1 and TRBJ1-1; weak D call: TRBD1 (6 bases). CDR1 is SGHRS and CDR2 is YFSETQ in the germline V gene. V lost 3 bases and J 7 bases, leaving 16 bases between the germline ends. The CDR3 has 14 residues. CDR3 protein: CASSSSGAWNEAFF. The CDR3 bases are TGCGCCAGCAGCTCATCAGGGGCATGGAATGAAGCTTTCTTT.

V and J are TRBV14 and TRBJ2-5; D possibly corresponds to TRBD2 (6 bases). This CDR3 region has 14 residues. V was trimmed by 3 bases and J by 2 bases, leaving 10 bases between them. Germline values: CDR1 SGHDN, CDR2 FVKESK. This CDR3 is CASSQGLNQETQYF. DNA for the CDR3: TGTGCCAGCAGCCAGGGACTGAATCAAGAGACCCAGTACTTC.

The chain links TRBV19 to TRBJ2-3; D gene uncertain. The CDR3 totals 13 residues. With 9 bases removed from V and 2 bases from J, the gap between germline ends came to 12 bases. From germline, CDR1 is LNHDA and CDR2 SQIVND (reference sequence). CDR3 nucleotide sequence: TGTGCCAGCAGGCCCATTTCCACAGATACGCAGTATTTT. Translated, it gives CASRPISTDTQYF.

The CDR3 bases are TGTGCCATCAGGCCCGGACAGGGAGGAAACACCATATATTTT. It encodes CAIRPGQGGNTIYF. This chain uses TRBV10-3 with TRBJ1-3; 8 nucleotides agree with TRBD1. V was pared by 6 bases and J by 4 bases, with 5 bases of the junction left unmatched. Germline V lookup: CDR1 ENHRY, CDR2 SYGVKD. CDR3 size: 14 residues.